The T cell receptor beta chain described here comes from a study of cytomegalovirus exposure and HLA in healthy donors. Looking at the study overall: Earlier results showed roughly 120 million unique TCR beta sequences derived from some 180 million T cells.

Study-wide results and caveats: A later analysis appeared to link common viral pathogens to several of the most significant clusters. Investigators reported around 150 TCR beta chains as tied to cytomegalovirus. A later analysis reportedly found fewer N-insertions in an Asian-associated ancestry cluster than the roughly 670-donor mean.

Of note for this clone: The antigen remains undetermined.

Germline V gene sequence: CDR1 MDHEN, CDR2 SYDVKM. After removal of 6 bases from V and 0 bases from J, the junction contained 8 bases not matched to a gene. CDR3 length: 15 amino acids. PCR employed 60 Vbeta and 13 Jbeta primers. Clones were sequenced by immunoSEQ multiplex PCR, and TCRdb holds only the in-frame ones, with some missing. This sample has fewer than 250,000 clones, with 60% to 85% found just once. This chain uses TRBV28 with TRBJ2-7, with 7 bases matching TRBD1. This clonotype was obtained from a woman between 18 and 30 years old in good health and CMV-seronegative. The sequenced sample consisted of PBMCs. CDR3 residues: CASSAPGQSSYEQYF. The CDR3, as DNA: TGTGCCAGCAGCGCGCCGGGACAGAGCTCCTACGAGCAGTACTTC.